These 10 T cell receptor beta chains came from one sample sequenced in a study of vaccination effects on CD4 cells after COVID-19. Prior to sequencing, the ViraFEST assay stimulated PBMC with viral peptide pools, which expanded the antigen-specific CD4+ T cells. Investigators separated out CD4+ T cells once around 10 days of culture had passed. All vaccine recipients tested negative for nucleocapsid antibodies and had never contracted SARS-CoV-2 infection. Method: immunoSEQ multiplex PCR; TCRdb's copy keeps in-frame clones and lacks some. The profile shows approximately 30,000 clones, around four fifths of them singletons. What these receptors recognize is not known. Sequencing used CD4+ T cells from PBMCs cultured with HCoV-OC43 spike peptides, obtained before COVID-19 vaccination. Sample subset: HCoV-OC43 spike overlapping peptide pool stimulation. These receptors all come from a human donor who received a COVID-19 vaccine.

The V gene is TRBV5-1, the J gene TRBJ1-1, with TRBD1 identical over 10 bases. Per the germline V gene, CDR1 is SGHRS and CDR2 is YFSETQ. This CDR3 comprises 18 residues. With V trimmed by 0 bases and J by 3 bases, 11 bases remained unmatched. The CDR3 DNA reads as TGCGCCAGCAGCTTGGTAGGGACAGGGGTGAGGTGGGACACTGAAGCTTTCTTT. It is translated as CASSLVGTGVRWDTEAFF.

The V and J genes are TRBV7-2 and TRBJ2-2; D is ambiguous. This CDR3 is built from 16 residues. Trimming stripped 5 bases from V and 0 bases from J, with 13 bases between. CDR1 and CDR2 from the germline V gene are SGHTA and FQGNSA. The CDR3 DNA is TGTGCCAGCAGCCCCCGCGTAAGCGCGAACACCGGGGAGCTGTTTTTT. It specifies CASSPRVSANTGELFF.

The genes are TRBV5-1 and TRBJ2-7; TRBD1 agrees at 9 bases. V lost 4 bases, J lost 1 base, and 6 bases stayed unmatched. CDR3 length equals 15 residues. Germline loops: CDR1 SGHRS, CDR2 YFSETQ. In DNA form, the CDR3 reads TGCGCCAGCAGCCCCCGACAGGGGGTATCCTACGAGCAGTACTTC. This encodes CASSPRQGVSYEQYF.

V and J are TRBV15 and TRBJ2-5; TRBD2 might be the D (7 bases). The V gene lost 5 bases and the J gene lost 5 bases, with 21 bases spanning the gap. CDR3 length: 16 residues. The germline V gene has CDR1 LNHNV and CDR2 YYDKDF (reference sequence). The CDR3: CATSSLGGGAGETQYF. The CDR3 DNA sequence: TGTGCCACCAGCTCCCTGGGGGGGGGCGCCGGGGAGACCCAGTACTTC.

The chain carries TRBV5-4 and TRBJ1-2; D perhaps matches TRBD1 (5 bases). The length of the CDR3 is 13 residues. V was shortened by 1 base and J by 5 bases, with 9 bases between the two germline ends. Germline CDR1 reads SGHNT; CDR2 reads YYREEE (reference sequence). Here the CDR3 DNA reads TGTGCCAGCAGCTTGTCGGGGGATTATGGCTACACCTTC. This sequence encodes CASSLSGDYGYTF.

The J gene is TRBJ1-2, the V gene TRBV28; 7 nucleotides match TRBD1. Per the germline V gene, CDR1 is MDHEN and CDR2 is SYDVKM. The length of the CDR3 is 14 residues. J gave up 1 base and V 6 bases, and 5 bases lay outside the gene matches. Here the CDR3 reads CASRSGTVNYGYTF. In DNA form, the CDR3 reads TGTGCCAGCAGGTCCGGGACAGTTAACTATGGCTACACCTTC.

This clone turned up a few times. The rearrangement joins TRBV27 to TRBJ1-2, with 10 positions matching TRBD1. The J segment lost 4 bases and the V segment lost 2 bases, leaving 4 bases of the junction unmatched. The CDR3 runs 15 residues. Germline CDR1 reads MNHEY; CDR2 reads SMNVEV (reference sequence). CDR3 sequence reads: CASSLEGTGVYGYTF. In nucleotides, the CDR3 is TGTGCCAGCAGTTTAGAGGGGACAGGGGTCTATGGCTACACCTTC.

The genes are TRBV28 and TRBJ1-5; 8 bases are shared with TRBD1. The CDR3 spans 12 residues. V shed 10 bases, J shed 5 bases, and the junction held 4 bases outside the gene matches. Germline V gene lookup returns CDR1 MDHEN and CDR2 SYDVKM. DNA for the CDR3: TGTGCCAACCAGGGGGCTGATCAGCCCCAGCATTTT. Translation gives CANQGADQPQHF. The variable domain in full, with the rest retrieved from reference TRBV28 and TRBJ1-5, is DVKVTQSSRYLVKRTGEKVFLECVQDMDHENMFWYRQDPGLGLRLIYFSYDVKMKEKGDIPEGYSVSREKKERFSLILESASTNQTSMYLCANQGADQPQHFGDGTRLSIL.

The chain employs TRBV20-1 and TRBJ2-7; 10 positions agree with TRBD2. Germline loops: CDR1 DFQATT, CDR2 SNEGSKA (reference sequence). Losses at the gene ends were 3 bases for V and 4 bases for J; bases not matched to a gene: 6. CDR3 length: 14 residues. CDR3 in DNA: TGCAGTGCTAGTTCGGCTAGCGGGGGATACGAGCAGTACTTC. It codes for CSASSASGGYEQYF.

The chain has TRBV29-1 and TRBJ1-2, with D hard to call. This CDR3 region has 13 residues. Germline-derived CDR1 and CDR2 are SQVTM and ANQGSEA. V gave up 4 bases and J gave up 0 bases, with 9 bases separating them. For the CDR3, the DNA is TGCAGCGTTGGCCACAGATCTAACTATGGCTACACCTTC. Encoded protein: CSVGHRSNYGYTF.